Below, 4 T cell receptor beta chains from the same sample are listed, as sequenced in a study of blood T cells in healthy people across ages. A J-beta primer mix and a sample-barcoded 5' primer were used in a second PCR of roughly 6 to 11 cycles. TCRdb re-called the 5' RACE reads through MiXCR, storing one row per CDR3 protein. Here the sample spans approximately 360,000 distinct CDR3 sequences, about 52% being singletons. What was sequenced was blood. The receptors were gathered from a man in his 60s in good health.

This clonotype was seen a single time. This chain uses TRBV20-1 with TRBJ2-5; D is possibly TRBD1 (6 bases). The CDR3 spans 15 residues. Germline V lookup: CDR1 DFQATT, CDR2 SNEGSKA (reference sequence). The CDR3: CSYPGRTIGGETQYF. For the CDR3, the DNA is TGCAGCTATCCAGGACGGACCATAGGGGGAGAGACCCAGTACTTC.

The chain carries TRBV4-3 and TRBJ2-7; 10 bases are shared with TRBD2. CDR1 is LGHNA, CDR2 YSLEER, per germline. J was trimmed by 6 bases and V by 3 bases; bases with no gene match: 5. The CDR3 runs to 14 residues. This CDR3 reads CASSQLAGAGEQYF. The CDR3 DNA is TGCGCCAGCAGCCAGCTAGCGGGAGCGGGCGAGCAGTACTTC.

The chain recombines TRBV20-1 with TRBJ2-3, with D maybe TRBD1 (6 bases). The CDR3 covers 14 residues. Germline loops: CDR1 DFQATT, CDR2 SNEGSKA (reference sequence). V shed 3 bases and J shed 3 bases, with 13 bases lying between them. The CDR3 loop reads CSASHRAETDTQYF. DNA for the CDR3: TGCAGTGCTAGCCACAGGGCGGAAACAGATACGCAGTATTTT.

The V call is TRBV12-3 or TRBV12-4, the J call TRBJ2-5; unclear D gene. The CDR3 is made up of 12 amino acids. V shed 11 bases and J shed 5 bases, with 15 bases lying between them. The CDR3 DNA reads as TGTGCCTGTCGATTCGGGCAGGAGACCCAGTACTTC. Protein product: CACRFGQETQYF.